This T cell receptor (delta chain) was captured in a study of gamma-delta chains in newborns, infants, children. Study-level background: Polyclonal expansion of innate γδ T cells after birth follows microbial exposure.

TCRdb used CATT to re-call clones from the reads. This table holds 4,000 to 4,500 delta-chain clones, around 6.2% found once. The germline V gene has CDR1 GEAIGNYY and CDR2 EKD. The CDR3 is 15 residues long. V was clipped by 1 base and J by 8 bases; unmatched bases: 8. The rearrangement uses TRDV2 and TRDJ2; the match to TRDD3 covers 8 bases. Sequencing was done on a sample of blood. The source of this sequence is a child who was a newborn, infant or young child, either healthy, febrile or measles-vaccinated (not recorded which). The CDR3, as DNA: TGTGCCTGTGACACGATGGGGGATGCCCGGGCACAACTCTTCTTT. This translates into CACDTMGDARAQLFF.